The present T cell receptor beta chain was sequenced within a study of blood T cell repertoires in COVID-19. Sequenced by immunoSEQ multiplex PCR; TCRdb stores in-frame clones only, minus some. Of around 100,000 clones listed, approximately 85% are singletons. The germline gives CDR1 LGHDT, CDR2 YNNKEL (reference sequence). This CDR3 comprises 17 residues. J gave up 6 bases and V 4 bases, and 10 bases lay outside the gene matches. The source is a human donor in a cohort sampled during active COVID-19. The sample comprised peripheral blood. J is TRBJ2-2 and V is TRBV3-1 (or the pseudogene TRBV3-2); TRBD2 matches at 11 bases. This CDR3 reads CASSLSGGAFRAGELFF. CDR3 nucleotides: TGTGCCAGCAGCCTTAGCGGGGGGGCATTCAGGGCCGGGGAGCTGTTTTTT.